Listed here are 28 T cell receptor beta chains from one sample, sequenced in a study of T-cell reconstitution after alpha-beta-depleted transplantation in children. Preparing the TCRbeta library involved the use of unique molecular identifiers. TCRdb independently ran MiXCR on the PCR reads; one entry per CDR3 protein. The table includes about 500,000 distinct CDR3 sequences, about 31% detected once. The material was PBMCs from the stem cell graft donor, obtained from the stem cell graft. All receptors derive from a human donor who donated a stem cell graft to a child with aplastic anemia.

This clonotype was detected a few times. The rearrangement links TRBV5-4 to TRBJ2-3; 7 bases align to TRBD2. Germline loops: CDR1 SGHNT, CDR2 YYREEE (reference sequence). The CDR3 is made up of 15 amino acids. Trimming at V came to 6 bases and at J to 3 bases, leaving 10 bases not matched to a gene. CDR3 region: CASKLGSSGTDTQYF. CDR3 nucleotides: TGTGCCAGCAAGCTTGGGTCTAGCGGTACAGATACGCAGTATTTT.

The chain links TRBV7-9 to TRBJ2-7, with 9 bases matching TRBD1. The CDR3 is 15 amino acids. Germline assignment: CDR1 SEHNR and CDR2 FQNEAQ (reference sequence). The junction had 6 bases not matched to a gene; V was cut back by 4 bases and J by 2 bases. The chain's CDR3 is CASSSSWDRAYEQYF. CDR3 in DNA: TGTGCCAGCAGCTCTTCCTGGGACAGGGCCTACGAGCAGTACTTC.

This chain joins TRBV5-4 and TRBJ2-2, with 7 bases lining up with TRBD1. J was trimmed by 2 bases and V by 4 bases; bases with no gene match: 5. This CDR3 has 15 amino acids. CDR1 SGHNT and CDR2 YYREEE come from the germline V gene (reference sequence). CDR3 in amino acids: CASSHRDSNTGELFF. DNA of the CDR3: TGTGCCAGCAGCCACCGGGACAGCAACACCGGGGAGCTGTTTTTT.

The chain uses TRBV5-5 and TRBJ2-7; 7 nucleotides align to TRBD1. CDR3 length equals 11 residues. The V gene end was trimmed by 5 bases and the J gene end by 8 bases; junction bases not matched to a gene: 4. The germline V gene has CDR1 SGHKS and CDR2 YYEKEE (reference sequence). The CDR3 sequence: CASRTGLKQYF. The CDR3 DNA reads as TGTGCCAGCAGGACAGGGCTTAAGCAGTACTTC.

This chain links TRBV16 with TRBJ2-7; tentatively, D is TRBD1 (5 bases). This CDR3 has 12 amino acids. CDR1 and CDR2 from the germline V gene are KGHSY and FQNENV. V dropped 5 bases and J dropped 3 bases, with 8 bases sitting between them. The DNA for the CDR3 is TGTGCCAGCAGCGACCAGGGCTACGAGCAGTACGTC. Translation gives CASSDQGYEQYV.

The CDR3 bases are TGCGCCAGCAGCCGGAAACTGGCTCCTCTAGCAGAGGCTTACAATGAGCAGTTCTTC. Translated: CASSRKLAPLAEAYNEQFF. The V gene is TRBV4-3, the J gene TRBJ2-1; a weak D match, TRBD2 (5 bases). The CDR3 runs 19 residues. CDR1 and CDR2 (germline): LGHNA, YSLEER. Trimming left V 4 bases short and J 4 bases short, with 26 bases between.

This clonotype was counted ten times or more. The chain couples TRBV12-3 or TRBV12-4 to TRBJ1-6; possibly TRBD1 for D (5 bases). V dropped 3 bases and J dropped 8 bases, with 20 bases sitting between them. This CDR3 is 17 amino acids long. The CDR3 protein is CASSFIGWGTADSPLHF. CDR3 nucleotide sequence: TGTGCCAGCAGTTTTATCGGGTGGGGGACGGCTGATTCACCCCTCCACTTT.

The rearrangement uses TRBV20-1 and TRBJ1-1; no firm D call. This CDR3 is built from 15 residues. CDR1 and CDR2 (germline): DFQATT, SNEGSKA (reference sequence). Trimming shortened V by 0 bases and J by 0 bases, and 11 bases separated the two germline ends. CDR3 loop: CSARDSNRLNTEAFF. CDR3 nucleotides: TGCAGTGCTAGAGATTCAAACAGATTGAACACTGAAGCTTTCTTT.

This clonotype has a handful of counts. The gene calls are TRBV6-5 and TRBJ1-5; D uncertain. Germline-derived CDR1 and CDR2 are MNHEY and SVGAGI. The CDR3 sequence is 13 residues long. V lost 2 bases to trimming and J lost 4 bases, with 6 bases between them. This chain's CDR3 is CASSYSFNQPQHF. CDR3 DNA sequence: TGTGCCAGCAGTTACAGTTTTAATCAGCCCCAGCATTTT.

The CDR3 region has the DNA TGTGCCAGCAGTTTAAGAGGCTGGCGATATTCACCCCTCCACTTT. Encoded protein: CASSLRGWRYSPLHF. The chain combines TRBV12-3 or TRBV12-4 with TRBJ1-6; D is unclear. The V and J ends lost 2 bases and 8 bases respectively, with 13 bases between them. The CDR3 length is 15 residues.

The chain links TRBV6-5 to TRBJ1-5, with D unclear. Germline V gene data show CDR1 as MNHEY and CDR2 as SVGAGI. The CDR3 is 19 amino acids. Trimming took 3 bases from V and 2 from J, leaving 23 bases between them. The CDR3 nucleotides read TGTGCCAGCAGTTATTCCCCGGGAACCCAAATCGAAGGCAATCAGCCCCAGCATTTT. Its protein product is CASSYSPGTQIEGNQPQHF.

The chain joins TRBV7-9 to TRBJ2-7, with D perhaps TRBD1 (6 bases). The CDR3 is 14 residues long. Germline CDR1 and CDR2: SEHNR and FQNEAQ (reference sequence). V was pared by 4 bases and J by 4 bases, with 14 bases between. CDR3 bases: TGTGCCAGCAGCTCGGGACAAGTCTTATACGAGCAGTACGTC. This sequence encodes CASSSGQVLYEQYV.

This clonotype was picked up many times. The gene calls are TRBV20-1 and TRBJ1-1, with D tentatively TRBD1 (6 bases). Trimming took off 4 bases at V and 8 bases at J, with 23 bases between the two ends. CDR1 and CDR2 from the germline V gene are DFQATT and SNEGSKA (reference sequence). The CDR3 has 15 residues. The CDR3 sequence: CSATDPERDTSEAFF. DNA for the CDR3: TGCAGTGCTACAGACCCAGAAAGGGACACTTCCGAAGCTTTCTTT.

This clonotype has only a few counts. The rearrangement links TRBV6-5 to TRBJ2-1; TRBD1 matches at 9 bases. V shed 8 bases and J 5 bases; nucleotides not matched to a gene: 7. Per germline, CDR1 MNHEY and CDR2 SVGAGI. CDR3 length: 14 amino acids. The CDR3 sequence: CASVRTGDNNEQFF. Here the CDR3 DNA reads TGTGCCAGCGTTAGGACAGGGGATAACAATGAGCAGTTCTTC.

The genes are TRBV29-1 and TRBJ2-7; no definite D call. Germline V lookup: CDR1 SQVTM, CDR2 ANQGSEA. V was clipped by 6 bases and J by 0 bases, with 15 bases between them. The CDR3 length is 14 residues. The CDR3 loop is CSVRHRLSSYEQYF. The CDR3 region has the DNA TGCAGCGTCCGGCACCGACTTAGCTCCTACGAGCAGTACTTC.

The V call is TRBV6-1, the J call TRBJ2-2; 9 bases are shared with TRBD2. Germline V lookup: CDR1 MNHNS, CDR2 SASEGT. V lost 5 bases, J lost 6 bases, and 10 bases stayed unmatched. The CDR3 loop spans 16 amino acids. The CDR3 reads CASSPFVSGRAGELFF. CDR3 bases: TGTGCCAGCAGTCCCTTCGTTAGCGGGAGAGCCGGGGAGCTGTTTTTT.

The chain employs TRBV7-2 and TRBJ2-7; 8 bases align to TRBD1. The CDR3 runs 15 residues. Germline V CDR1 and CDR2: SGHTA, FQGNSA. V gave up 1 base and J gave up 9 bases; unmatched junction bases: 11. CDR3 protein: CASSLDSTGGQRQYV. CDR3 DNA sequence: TGTGCCAGCAGCTTAGATTCTACAGGGGGTCAAAGGCAGTACGTC.

This clonotype was counted between two and nine times. The chain couples TRBV20-1 to TRBJ1-5, with a tentative D call TRBD1 (5 bases). V shed 1 base and J shed 5 bases, with 18 bases lying between them. CDR3 size: 16 residues. Germline assignment: CDR1 DFQATT and CDR2 SNEGSKA (reference sequence). The chain's CDR3 is CSARGMRQNNYQPQHF. The CDR3 DNA sequence: TGCAGTGCTAGAGGTATGCGACAGAATAATTATCAGCCCCAGCATTTT.

This CDR3 is CASSSGTKSTGELFF. In DNA, the CDR3 is TGTGCCAGCAGTTCCGGGACTAAGAGCACCGGGGAGCTGTTTTTT. The chain employs TRBV12-3 or TRBV12-4 and TRBJ2-2; 7 nucleotides match TRBD2. V lost 4 bases, J lost 4 bases, and 6 bases stayed unmatched. The CDR3 contains 15 residues.

This clonotype was observed a handful of times. The chain links TRBV6-1 to TRBJ2-7; TRBD2 matches 15 bases. The CDR3 runs 17 residues. V lost 6 bases and J lost 7; bases outside the gene matches: 13. CDR1 is MNHNS and CDR2 is SASEGT in the germline V gene. DNA of the CDR3: TGTGCCAGCAGAATGACCACCGGGACTAGCGGGAGGAATGAGCAGTACTTC. As protein: CASRMTTGTSGRNEQYF.

This chain links TRBV5-5 with TRBJ2-3, with unresolved D. Trimming pared 2 bases from V and 6 bases from J, leaving 13 bases between. CDR3 length: 14 residues. The germline CDR1 and CDR2 sequences are SGHKS and YYEKEE (reference sequence). Written as DNA, the CDR3 is TGTGCCAGCAGCTTCGGCCCGCCCGGGGATACGCAGTATTTT. Translated: CASSFGPPGDTQYF.

The chain carries TRBV18 and TRBJ2-1, with 8 bases that match TRBD1. CDR1 is KGHSH and CDR2 is LQKENI in the germline V gene. Trimming cost V 3 bases and J 3 bases; bases outside gene matches: 4. The CDR3 extends over 15 amino acids. CDR3 coding DNA: TGTGCCAGCTCACCTTCAGGGGGCTTCTACAATGAGCAGTTCTTC. Residues: CASSPSGGFYNEQFF. Drawing the rest from reference TRBV18 and TRBJ2-1, the complete variable domain is NAGVMQNPRHLVRRRGQEARLRCSPMKGHSHVYWYRQLPEEGLKFMVYLQKENIIDESGMPKERFSAEFPKEGPSILRIQQVVRGDSAAYFCASSPSGGFYNEQFFGPGTRLTVL.

This clonotype turned up a few times. The chain uses TRBV12-3 or TRBV12-4 and TRBJ1-5; 7 bases are shared with TRBD1. The CDR3 loop spans 16 amino acids. The V segment lost 5 bases and the J segment 2 bases; nucleotides outside the gene matches: 9. CDR3 sequence reads: CASSRQGSSGNQPQHF. The CDR3 DNA reads as TGTGCCAGCAGTCGACAGGGTAGTTCGGGCAATCAGCCCCAGCATTTT.

This clonotype came up a few times. Written as DNA, the CDR3 is TGTGCCAGCAGCCTAGAGCGGGGCGGGGATTACAATGAGCAGTTCTTC. It translates to CASSLERGGDYNEQFF. The J gene is TRBJ2-1, the V gene TRBV7-6, with 7 bases fitting TRBD2. The CDR3 is 16 residues long. Germline V gene lookup returns CDR1 SGHVS and CDR2 FNYEAQ. The trim removed 5 bases at V and 4 bases at J, leaving 11 bases unmatched.

This sequence joins TRBV19 and TRBJ1-1; TRBD1 matches 7 bases. CDR1 is LNHDA, CDR2 SQIVND, per germline (reference sequence). Losses at the gene ends were 5 bases for V and 2 bases for J; bases not matched to a gene: 11. The CDR3 runs 16 residues. CDR3 sequence: CASSLSWGQLNTEAFF. Written as DNA, the CDR3 is TGTGCCAGTAGTTTGTCTTGGGGACAGTTAAACACTGAAGCTTTCTTT.

In its sample, this clonotype was seen a few times. The chain joins TRBV7-3 to TRBJ2-1; no reliable D call. V was shortened by 9 bases and J by 7 bases, with 16 bases between the two germline ends. CDR1 and CDR2 from the germline V gene are SGHTA and FQGTGA. The CDR3 contains 13 residues. In DNA form, the CDR3 reads TGTGCCAGTGGGTTTACGTGGGTAAATGAGCAGTTCTTC. Protein: CASGFTWVNEQFF.

This sequence joins TRBV20-1 and TRBJ2-1; 11 bases fit TRBD2. The CDR3 length is 16 residues. CDR1 is DFQATT and CDR2 is SNEGSKA in the germline V gene (reference sequence). After removal of 0 bases from V and 4 bases from J, the junction contained 5 bases not matched to a gene. The CDR3 spells CSARDTWTSGYNEQFF. The CDR3 coding sequence is TGCAGTGCTAGAGATACATGGACTAGCGGGTACAATGAGCAGTTCTTC.

Only a few counts were recorded for this clonotype. The chain carries TRBV4-1 and TRBJ2-5; possibly TRBD2 for D (6 bases). CDR1 is MGHRA, CDR2 YSYEKL, per germline. The length of the CDR3 is 16 residues. Trimming stripped 2 bases from V and 5 bases from J, with 18 bases between. The CDR3 sequence is CASSQKGPVGGETQYF. In DNA, the CDR3 is TGCGCCAGCAGCCAAAAGGGCCCGGTTGGGGGGGAGACCCAGTACTTC.